The 16 T cell receptor beta chains below come from one sample, sequenced in a study of T-cell memory formation after mild COVID-19. One entry per CDR3 protein, called by TCRdb with MiXCR from the 5' RACE reads. Of approximately 400,000 distinct CDR3 sequences in the sample, about 24% were seen once. The sample comprised PBMCs or a T cell subset sorted from them (not recorded which). All receptors derive from an adult woman who had mild COVID-19 (a few samples of this study predate the infection). Cell type and time point are not known.

In this sample, this clonotype turned up a few times. The rearrangement uses TRBV15 and TRBJ2-2; D may be TRBD1 (5 bases). The germline V and J ends were trimmed by 6 bases and 0 bases, with 11 bases remaining between them. The CDR3 contains 15 residues. Per the germline V gene, CDR1 is LNHNV and CDR2 is YYDKDF (reference sequence). This chain's CDR3 is CATSREQANTGELFF. The CDR3 DNA sequence: TGTGCCACCAGTCGTGAACAGGCGAACACCGGGGAGCTGTTTTTT. The variable domain in full, completed from reference TRBV15 and TRBJ2-2, reads DAMVIQNPRYQVTQFGKPVTLSCSQTLNHNVMYWYQQKSSQAPKLLFHYYDKDFNNEADTPDNFQSRRPNTSFCFLDIRSPGLGDTAMYLCATSREQANTGELFFGEGSRLTVL.

The chain has TRBV12-3 or TRBV12-4 and TRBJ1-3; the D gene is possibly TRBD1 (6 bases). V was trimmed by 3 bases and J by 4 bases, leaving 10 bases between them. CDR3 size: 14 residues. CDR3 region: CASSFGTLGNTIYF. DNA of the CDR3: TGTGCCAGCAGTTTTGGGACACTCGGAAACACCATATATTTT.

The chain uses TRBV9 and TRBJ2-1; 7 bases align to TRBD2. The CDR3 extends over 17 amino acids. Germline V lookup: CDR1 SGDLS, CDR2 YYNGEE. With 4 bases clipped from V and 7 bases from J, the junction kept 17 bases outside the gene matches. The CDR3 sequence: CASSPRGVGGKGNEQFF. In DNA, the CDR3 is TGTGCCAGCAGCCCCCGAGGCGTGGGGGGGAAGGGGAATGAGCAGTTCTTC. Supplemented by reference TRBV9 and TRBJ2-1, the full variable domain reads DSGVTQTPKHLITATGQRVTLRCSPRSGDLSVYWYQQSLDQGLQFLIQYYNGEERAKGNILERFSAQQFPDLHSELNLSSLELGDSALYFCASSPRGVGGKGNEQFFGPGTRLTVL.

The chain links TRBV12-3 or TRBV12-4 to TRBJ2-1; 9 bases map to TRBD1. V was clipped by 5 bases and J by 6 bases; unmatched bases: 8. There are 15 residues in the CDR3. CDR3: CASSTTGTGPNEQFF. The CDR3 bases are TGTGCCAGCAGTACAACCGGGACAGGGCCCAATGAGCAGTTCTTC.

This chain uses TRBV21-1 with TRBJ2-5; the table assigns TRBD2, which was not confirmed against the DNA. TRBV21-1 constitutes a pseudogene. The CDR3 runs 15 residues. The CDR3 nucleotides read TGTGCCAGCAGCAGGGCTAGCGGGGGGCAAGAGACCCAGTACTTC. This encodes CASSRASGGQETQYF.

In regard to this clonotype: One end of the junction varies from germline; a read error may be responsible. V gene TRBV18 combines with J gene TRBJ2-3; no firm D call. This CDR3 region has 14 residues. Per the germline V gene, CDR1 is KGHSH and CDR2 is LQKENI. CDR3 sequence: CARSRLTGTDTQYF. In nucleotides, the CDR3 is TGTGCCAGATCACGGCTTACAGGCACAGATACGCAGTATTTT.

In this sample, this clonotype turned up many times. This chain joins TRBV4-2 and TRBJ2-2, with D possibly matching TRBD1 (5 bases). Germline V gene sequence: CDR1 LGHNA, CDR2 YNFKEQ. The CDR3 loop spans 12 amino acids. Trimming cost V 4 bases and J 6 bases, with 6 bases left between them. The CDR3 region is CASSPGPGELFF. The CDR3 bases are TGTGCCAGCAGCCCAGGGCCCGGGGAGCTGTTTTTT.

V gene TRBV6-2 or TRBV6-3 combines with J gene TRBJ1-1; 7 bases map to TRBD1. The CDR3 is 11 amino acids. The V segment lost 6 bases and the J segment 11 bases; nucleotides outside the gene matches: 6. CDR1 is MNHEY and CDR2 is SVGEGT in the germline V gene. The CDR3: CASRMDRMAFF. In nucleotides, the CDR3 is TGTGCCAGCAGGATGGACAGGATGGCTTTCTTT.

This clonotype was observed a handful of times. V is TRBV6-1 and J is TRBJ2-1, with D perhaps TRBD1 (5 bases). V lost 6 bases to trimming and J lost 12 bases, with 12 bases between them. CDR3 length: 11 residues. The V gene's germline CDR1 is MNHNS and CDR2 SASEGT. The CDR3 region is CASRGARGQFF. The CDR3 coding sequence is TGTGCCAGCAGAGGGGCGCGTGGGCAGTTCTTC.

This clonotype appeared a few times. This chain links TRBV11-3 with TRBJ2-1; D uncertain. V gave up 4 bases and J gave up 9 bases, with 19 bases separating them. Germline CDR1 SGHNT, CDR2 YENEEA. The CDR3 runs 15 residues. This chain's CDR3 is CASSSTSGRVGEQFF. The CDR3 region has the DNA TGTGCCAGCAGCTCGACTTCGGGTAGAGTAGGTGAGCAGTTCTTC.

CDR3 in DNA: TGCGCCAGCAGCCGGACTAGCGGGGGTCAAGATGAGCAGTTCTTC. Translated: CASSRTSGGQDEQFF. The genes are TRBV5-1 and TRBJ2-1; 13 bases align to TRBD2. The trim removed 4 bases at V and 8 bases at J, leaving 6 bases unmatched. CDR1 and CDR2 from the germline V gene are SGHRS and YFSETQ. This CDR3 has 15 residues.

This clonotype was seen a few times. The rearrangement uses TRBV12-3 or TRBV12-4 and TRBJ2-7, with 7 positions matching TRBD1. CDR3 size: 14 residues. J gave up 6 bases and V 6 bases, and 11 bases lay outside the gene matches. CDR3 amino acids: CASSPWDSLSEQYF. The CDR3 DNA sequence: TGTGCCAGCAGCCCATGGGACAGCCTGAGCGAGCAGTACTTC.

This clonotype has more than one count but fewer than ten. The rearrangement uses TRBV7-9 and TRBJ1-5, with D perhaps TRBD1 (6 bases). Trimming removed 1 base at V and 8 bases at J, with 15 bases between. CDR1 SEHNR and CDR2 FQNEAQ come from the germline V gene (reference sequence). The CDR3 runs to 15 residues. CDR3 nucleotides: TGTGCCAGCAGCTTAGGTGGACAGACCACGGAGCCCCAGCATTTT. This translates into CASSLGGQTTEPQHF.

This clonotype came up a few times. The rearrangement uses TRBV4-1 and TRBJ2-1; 10 bases map to TRBD2. The CDR3 consists of 17 residues. J gave up 3 bases and V 1 base, and 6 bases lay outside the gene matches. From germline, CDR1 is MGHRA and CDR2 YSYEKL. CDR3 sequence reads: CASSQGASGGLYNEQFF. The CDR3 nucleotides read TGCGCCAGCAGCCAAGGGGCTAGCGGGGGACTCTACAATGAGCAGTTCTTC.

This clonotype appeared a few times. The chain recombines TRBV7-2 with TRBJ2-7, with 8 bases identical to TRBD1. Germline lookup yields CDR1 SGHTA and CDR2 FQGNSA. Trimming removed 5 bases from V and 6 bases from J; junction bases left unmatched: 9. The CDR3 extends over 14 amino acids. CDR3 sequence (DNA): TGTGCCAGCAGCCCGTCCCGGGACAGGTCCGAGCAGTACTTC. It specifies CASSPSRDRSEQYF. Variable domain in full (rest from reference TRBV7-2 and TRBJ2-7): GAGVSQSPSNKVTEKGKDVELRCDPISGHTALYWYRQSLGQGLEFLIYFQGNSAPDKSGLPSDRFSAERTGGSVSTLTIQRTQQEDSAVYLCASSPSRDRSEQYFGPGTRLTVT.

The table lists this clonotype with a few counts. V usage is TRBV5-6 and J usage is TRBJ2-5; TRBD1 matches at 10 bases. The V gene end was trimmed by 4 bases and the J gene end by 7 bases; junction bases not matched to a gene: 10. Germline V lookup: CDR1 SGHDT, CDR2 YYEEEE. This CDR3 contains 15 residues. CDR3: CASSPGTGASPTQYF. The DNA for the CDR3 is TGTGCCAGCAGCCCCGGGACAGGGGCGAGCCCGACCCAGTACTTC.